In this sample, the clone carrying this T cell receptor (beta chain) turned up once. What it recognizes is unknown. These data belong to a study of shared clonotypes between healthy human individuals. Germline CDR1 KGHSH, CDR2 LQKENI. Between the trimmed V and J ends, which lost 2 bases and 1 base, there was a span of 11 bases. The CDR3 runs to 15 residues. Study-wide results and caveats: The study drew on few donors, limiting represented genetic and exposure-history diversity.

Produced via immunoSEQ multiplex PCR; TCRdb's table is partial and in-frame only. The sample gives approximately 1.5 million clones, approximately 98% of which show up once; less than 0.55% is in the top ten. The genes are TRBV18 and TRBJ1-1; tentative D call: TRBD1 (5 bases). The sequenced sample consisted of naive CD4+ T cells sorted from blood. The subset was: CD45RA+ positively selected. The sequence was collected from a man aged 25-45 years in good health. The CDR3 reads CASSPKQVSNTEAFF. The DNA of the CDR3 is TGTGCCAGCTCACCAAAACAGGTGTCGAACACTGAAGCTTTCTTT.